Shown below are 14 T cell receptor beta chains from a single sample sequenced in a study of cytomegalovirus exposure and HLA in healthy donors. PCR involved 60 Vbeta and 13 Jbeta primers. Measured with immunoSEQ multiplex PCR; TCRdb has only the in-frame clones, and not every one. The sample has approximately 52,000 clones; the top ten hold roughly 9%. Sample: PBMCs. These receptors were taken from a man over 45 in good health and CMV-seropositive.

V and J are TRBV27 and TRBJ2-7; the match to TRBD1 covers 7 bases. The CDR3 length is 15 residues. Per germline, CDR1 MNHEY and CDR2 SMNVEV (reference sequence). V was pared by 2 bases and J by 3 bases, with 7 bases of the junction left unmatched. CDR3 bases: TGTGCCAGCAGTTTAGTCGGGACAGTTTACTACGAGCAGTACTTC. Its protein is CASSLVGTVYYEQYF.

The rearrangement uses TRBV7-9 and TRBJ2-7; no definite D call. Per the germline V gene, CDR1 is SEHNR and CDR2 is FQNEAQ (reference sequence). This CDR3 has 14 amino acids. V shed 3 bases and J shed 3 bases, with 12 bases lying between them. The CDR3 sequence is CASSLHTVRYEQYF. Written as DNA, the CDR3 is TGTGCCAGCAGCTTGCATACAGTCCGCTACGAGCAGTACTTC.

The chain employs TRBV5-1 and TRBJ2-5, with 10 bases lining up with TRBD1. Germline values: CDR1 SGHRS, CDR2 YFSETQ. J lost 4 bases, V lost 0 bases, and 3 bases had no gene match. The CDR3 length is 15 residues. CDR3 bases: TGCGCCAGCAGCTTGGGACAGGGGGCAGGAGAGACCCAGTACTTC. Its translation is CASSLGQGAGETQYF.

The CDR3 coding sequence is TGTGCCACCAGCAAAGGACAGGGCGAATCCTACGAGCAGTACTTC. Its protein product is CATSKGQGESYEQYF. The rearrangement joins TRBV15 to TRBJ2-7, with 8 bases aligning to TRBD1. V gave up 4 bases and J gave up 1 base; unmatched junction bases: 6. This CDR3 region has 15 residues. In germline, CDR1 is LNHNV, CDR2 YYDKDF (reference sequence).

The rearrangement uses TRBV6-1 and TRBJ2-3; the D gene is possibly TRBD1 (5 bases). The CDR3 is 15 amino acids. The germline gives CDR1 MNHNS, CDR2 SASEGT. The V gene lost 2 bases and the J gene lost 6 bases, with 15 bases spanning the gap. The chain's CDR3 is CASSESGRVADTQYF. CDR3 nucleotides: TGTGCCAGCAGTGAATCGGGCAGGGTCGCCGATACGCAGTATTTT.

This rearrangement joins TRBV15 to TRBJ1-4; D perhaps matches TRBD1 (5 bases). This CDR3 is 15 amino acids long. With 0 bases removed from V and 1 base from J, the gap between germline ends came to 6 bases. The germline V gene encodes CDR1 LNHNV and CDR2 YYDKDF (reference sequence). The CDR3 loop is CATSREDRTNEKLFF. The CDR3, as DNA: TGTGCCACCAGCAGAGAAGACAGAACTAATGAAAAACTGTTTTTT.

The chain links TRBV5-1 to TRBJ2-5; 7 positions agree with TRBD1. The CDR3 contains 15 residues. Losses at the gene ends were 0 bases for V and 3 bases for J; bases not matched to a gene: 5. Per germline, CDR1 SGHRS and CDR2 YFSETQ. The CDR3, as DNA: TGCGCCAGCAGCTTGGATGGGACAGCCGAAGAGACCCAGTACTTC. Its protein is CASSLDGTAEETQYF.

Remarks on this clone: This CDR3 is also generated by other DNA sequences in the sample. The rearrangement links TRBV15 to TRBJ2-7; D remains unclear. Germline CDR1 and CDR2: LNHNV and YYDKDF (reference sequence). The CDR3 loop spans 13 amino acids. V was shortened by 0 bases and J by 2 bases, with 5 bases between the two germline ends. In DNA, the CDR3 is TGTGCCACCAGCAGAGATCCTGCCTACGAGCAGTACTTC. As protein: CATSRDPAYEQYF. Full variable domain (rest looked up from reference TRBV15 and TRBJ2-7): DAMVIQNPRYQVTQFGKPVTLSCSQTLNHNVMYWYQQKSSQAPKLLFHYYDKDFNNEADTPDNFQSRRPNTSFCFLDIRSPGLGDTAMYLCATSRDPAYEQYFGPGTRLTVT.

This chain connects TRBV7-3 to TRBJ2-5, with 9 positions matching TRBD1. This CDR3 is 13 amino acids long. In germline, CDR1 is SGHTA, CDR2 FQGTGA. With V trimmed by 5 bases and J by 9 bases, 7 bases remained unmatched. The chain's CDR3 is CASSAGQGRSQYF. CDR3 in DNA: TGTGCCAGCAGCGCCGGACAGGGGAGGTCCCAGTACTTC.

The chain is built from TRBV27 and TRBJ1-5; 9 bases match TRBD1. The junction had 9 bases not matched to a gene; V was cut back by 5 bases and J by 7 bases. This CDR3 spans 15 amino acids. Germline CDR1 and CDR2: MNHEY and SMNVEV (reference sequence). The CDR3 reads CASSPADRGRQPQHF. CDR3 DNA sequence: TGTGCCAGCAGTCCCGCGGACAGGGGCAGGCAGCCCCAGCATTTT.

As regards this clone: Distinct nucleotide sequences in the sample also encode this CDR3. The rearrangement uses TRBV11-2 and TRBJ1-3, with D tentatively TRBD1 (5 bases). Germline assignment: CDR1 SGHAT and CDR2 FQNNGV. CDR3 length: 15 amino acids. V lost 0 bases and J lost 1, with 7 bases in between. CDR3 nucleotides: TGTGCCAGCAGCTTAGAGCCAGGGTCTGGAAACACCATATATTTT. Translated: CASSLEPGSGNTIYF. Filled out from reference TRBV11-2 and TRBJ1-3, the complete variable domain reads EAGVAQSPRYKIIEKRQSVAFWCNPISGHATLYWYQQILGQGPKLLIQFQNNGVVDDSQLPKDRFSAERLKGVDSTLKIQPAKLEDSAVYLCASSLEPGSGNTIYFGEGSWLTVV.

The V call is TRBV9, the J call TRBJ2-1; 7 bases fit TRBD2. The CDR3 covers 15 residues. CDR1 is SGDLS and CDR2 is YYNGEE in the germline V gene. The ends lost 2 bases at V and 0 bases at J; junction bases unmatched: 2. CDR3: CASSVSGLSYNEQFF. DNA of the CDR3: TGTGCCAGCAGCGTTAGCGGGCTCTCCTACAATGAGCAGTTCTTC.

This sequence joins TRBV29-1 and TRBJ2-3; tentatively, D is TRBD2 (6 bases). The CDR3 sequence is 15 residues long. From germline, CDR1 is SQVTM and CDR2 ANQGSEA. V lost 7 bases and J 1 base, leaving 18 bases between the germline ends. The CDR3 loop reads CSARDSTGGTDTQYF. The CDR3 DNA reads TGCAGCGCCCGGGACTCCACGGGTGGCACAGATACGCAGTATTTT.

The chain carries TRBV5-1 and TRBJ1-2, with D tentatively TRBD1 (6 bases). The germline CDR1 and CDR2 sequences are SGHRS and YFSETQ. Trimming removed 3 bases at V and 2 bases at J, with 17 bases between. The CDR3 consists of 16 residues. In DNA, the CDR3 is TGCGCCAGCAGCTACGATCCCCCTACAGGGAACTATGGCTACACCTTC. It yields the protein CASSYDPPTGNYGYTF.